The 8 T cell receptor beta chains given below trace back to one sample, sequenced in a study of T cell repertoires in cytomegalovirus infection (dated by TCRdb to between 2018 and 2021). The sequencing machine was an Illumina HiSeq 1500. Clones were called with MiXCR by TCRdb after fastp trimmed the public reads at Q25, and only in-frame beta chains were retained. Merged by CDR3 protein, the rows form single entries marked with the most common genes and DNA. The sample table shows roughly 250,000 distinct CDR3 sequences, and about 12% are seen once. Clones ranked in the top ten supply approximately 1.6% of the sample. The sample taken for sequencing was PBMCs. Source of these receptors: a human donor in good health (CMV status not recorded). Some clones in this sample may be carry-over from other donors' samples.

On this clonotype: At one end, the junction sequence differs from germline, possibly due to a read error. J is TRBJ2-3 and V is TRBV2; 8 nucleotides agree with TRBD2. CDR3 length equals 15 residues. The germline V gene encodes CDR1 SNHLY and CDR2 FYNNEI. This CDR3 reads CASGDISGGTDTQYF. CDR3 DNA sequence: TGTGCCAGCGGTGATATAAGCGGGGGTACAGATACGCAGTATTTT.

The V gene is TRBV15, the J gene TRBJ1-2; D unclear. In germline, CDR1 is LNHNV, CDR2 YYDKDF (reference sequence). CDR3 length: 14 residues. With 1 base removed from V and 8 bases from J, the gap between germline ends came to 14 bases. As DNA, the CDR3 is TGTGCCACCAGCAGAGGCTGGGAGGCGGGAGGCTACACCTTC. Protein product: CATSRGWEAGGYTF.

This chain joins TRBV7-2 and TRBJ2-3; 10 nucleotides match TRBD2. In germline, CDR1 is SGHTA, CDR2 FQGNSA. CDR3 size: 16 residues. Trimming cost V 6 bases and J 4 bases; bases outside gene matches: 10. CDR3 sequence reads: CASSLSASGGADTQYF. The CDR3 DNA sequence: TGTGCCAGCAGTTTATCGGCTAGCGGGGGTGCAGATACGCAGTATTTT.

This clonotype occurred many times. The chain's CDR3 is CASSLVKGSTEAFF. The CDR3 region has the DNA TGTGCCAGCAGCTTAGTTAAGGGGAGCACTGAAGCTTTCTTT. This rearrangement joins TRBV7-2 to TRBJ1-1, with a weak D call TRBD1 (5 bases). Trimming left V 1 base short and J 4 bases short, with 10 bases between. Per the germline V gene, CDR1 is SGHTA and CDR2 is FQGNSA. The CDR3 has 14 amino acids.

This chain connects TRBV6-6 to TRBJ1-4; 9 nucleotides align to TRBD1. Germline CDR1 reads MNHNY; CDR2 reads SVGAGI (reference sequence). J gave up 8 bases and V 4 bases, and 8 bases lay outside the gene matches. The CDR3 covers 15 residues. CDR3 nucleotides: TGTGCCAGCAGTTTATCCGGGACAGGGTACGAAAAACTGTTTTTT. Its translation is CASSLSGTGYEKLFF.

This clonotype was seen only a few times. V and J are TRBV6-2 or TRBV6-3 and TRBJ2-1; the D is unclear. The CDR3 spans 14 residues. Looked up from germline, CDR1 is MNHEY and CDR2 is SVGEGT. V lost 2 bases and J lost 3, with 8 bases in between. CDR3 loop: CASSYGSVYNEQFF. As DNA, the CDR3 is TGTGCCAGCAGTTACGGGTCAGTCTACAATGAGCAGTTCTTC.

In this sample, this clonotype turned up many times. The CDR3 coding sequence is TGTGCCAGCAGTGAATTCGGGGTTTACGAGCAGTACTTC. This encodes CASSEFGVYEQYF. The V call is TRBV25-1, the J call TRBJ2-7, with a possible D match to TRBD2 (5 bases). This CDR3 is built from 13 residues. Trimming took off 1 base at V and 4 bases at J, with 8 bases between the two ends. In germline, CDR1 is MGHDK, CDR2 SYGVNS.

The chain carries TRBV6-1 and TRBJ1-5, with D maybe TRBD1 (5 bases). Trimming shortened V by 5 bases and J by 2 bases, and 13 bases separated the two germline ends. CDR1 is MNHNS, CDR2 SASEGT, per germline. The CDR3 has 15 amino acids. CDR3 nucleotides: TGTGCCAGCAGTTTGGAGGGGCAAGGCAATCAGCCCCAGCATTTT. Encoded protein: CASSLEGQGNQPQHF.